This is a list of T cell receptor beta chains from one sample in a study of radiotherapy plus CTLA-4 blockade in lung cancer. This table comes from immunoSEQ multiplex PCR, and its TCRdb copy is limited to in-frame clones, with some not included. The sample holds tens of thousands of clones; around 84% are singletons and the top ten take about 30%. Sequenced here: peripheral blood, sampled from a patient treated with radiotherapy plus ipilimumab. The source is a human donor with non-small cell lung cancer whose response to radiotherapy plus ipilimumab could not be evaluated. Both conserved end residues are part of each CDR3. D genes are given only for firm matches. Expanded clones get a size class; other rows say once, few or many, or leave the size out.

d_gene	v_gene	abundance	j_gene	CDR3aa	CDR3nt
TRBD2	TRBV9	NA	TRBJ2-3	CASSAQLAGVLDTQYF	TGTGCCAGCAGCGCCCAACTAGCGGGAGTTTTAGATACGCAGTATTTT
TRBD2	TRBV4-3	NA	TRBJ2-1	CASSQTGTSGTYNEQFF	TGCGCCAGCAGCCAAACGGGGACTAGCGGGACCTACAATGAGCAGTTCTTC
TRBD1	TRBV27	NA	TRBJ2-7	CASSRWGQASYEQYF	TGTGCCAGCAGCAGATGGGGACAGGCCTCCTACGAGCAGTACTTC
NA	TRBV18	NA	TRBJ2-7	CASSGVGGEQYF	TGTGCCAGCTCCGGAGTAGGGGGCGAGCAGTACTTC
NA	TRBV6-1	NA	TRBJ2-7	CASSKGGSYEQYF	TGTGCCAGCAGTAAGGGGGGGTCCTACGAGCAGTACTTC
TRBD1	TRBV19	NA	TRBJ2-7	CASSNRDRASSYEQYF	TGTGCCAGTAGCAACCGGGACAGAGCGAGCTCCTACGAGCAGTACTTC
TRBD1	TRBV5-1	NA	TRBJ2-3	CASTSGQGRADTQYF	TGCGCCAGCACTTCCGGACAGGGGCGGGCAGATACGCAGTATTTT
NA	TRBV9	NA	TRBJ2-6	CASSATSGQINSGANVLTF	TGTGCCAGCAGCGCTACCTCGGGACAAATAAACTCTGGGGCCAACGTCCTGACTTTC
NA	TRBV6-1	NA	TRBJ1-2	CASSDLQGYGYTF	TGTGCCAGCAGTGACCTTCAGGGTTATGGCTACACCTTC
NA	TRBV5-1	NA	TRBJ2-7	CASSPSEGPSYEQYF	TGCGCCAGCAGTCCCTCGGAGGGCCCGTCCTACGAGCAGTACTTC
TRBD1	TRBV29-1	NA	TRBJ2-7	CSVVRTGSSYEQYF	TGCAGCGTTGTTAGGACAGGGAGCTCCTACGAGCAGTACTTC
NA	TRBV9	NA	TRBJ1-4	CASSVGETPPFIDANEKLFF	TGTGCCAGCAGCGTAGGGGAGACCCCCCCTTTTATCGATGCTAATGAAAAACTGTTTTTT
NA	TRBV5-5	NA	TRBJ2-7	CASSLSSGGEQYF	TGTGCCAGCAGCTTGTCATCTGGAGGCGAGCAGTACTTC
NA	TRBV6-6	NA	TRBJ1-2	CASSYFSGTYGYTF	TGTGCCAGCAGTTACTTTTCGGGAACCTATGGCTACACCTTC
NA	TRBV7-9	few	TRBJ1-2	CASSRDTANYGYTF	TGTGCCAGCAGCCGGGACACCGCTAACTATGGCTACACCTTC
NA	TRBV4-3	NA	TRBJ2-3	CASSHATGASTDTQYF	TGCGCCAGCAGCCACGCGACAGGTGCAAGCACAGATACGCAGTATTTT
NA	TRBV11-3	NA	TRBJ1-1	CASSLVRGYAFF	TGTGCCAGCAGCTTAGTAAGGGGATACGCTTTCTTT
NA	TRBV18	NA	TRBJ2-6	CASSPQHVEAGANVLTF	TGTGCCAGCTCACCACAACACGTAGAGGCTGGGGCCAACGTCCTGACTTTC
TRBD2	TRBV6-1	NA	TRBJ2-2	CASTLAGVNTGELFF	TGTGCCAGCACACTAGCGGGAGTCAACACCGGGGAGCTGTTTTTT
NA	TRBV19	once	TRBJ1-2	CASSGQGPRYGYTF	TGTGCCAGTAGCGGGCAGGGCCCTCGGTATGGCTACACCTTC
NA	TRBV11-2	NA	TRBJ2-7	CASSGHGSYEQYF	TGTGCCAGCAGCGGCCACGGGTCCTACGAGCAGTACTTC
TRBD1	TRBV29-1	NA	TRBJ1-2	CSGLTGGSYGYTF	TGCAGCGGGCTGACAGGGGGCAGCTATGGCTACACCTTC
TRBD2	TRBV6-5	NA	TRBJ2-7	CASRPAGGPVEQYF	TGTGCCAGCAGGCCAGCGGGAGGGCCCGTTGAGCAGTACTTC
NA	TRBV4-3	once	TRBJ2-1	CASSQDGLASYNEQFF	TGCGCCAGCAGCCAAGATGGGCTAGCTAGCTACAATGAGCAGTTCTTC
NA	TRBV30	NA	TRBJ1-1	CAWSQGKDTEAFF	TGTGCCTGGAGCCAGGGGAAGGACACTGAAGCTTTCTTT
NA	TRBV10-3	NA	TRBJ1-1	CAITGTTHTEAFF	TGTGCCATTACCGGGACAACCCACACTGAAGCTTTCTTT
TRBD1	TRBV2	NA	TRBJ1-3	CASRVDRAHGNTIYF	TGTGCCAGCAGGGTAGACAGGGCCCATGGAAACACCATATATTTT
TRBD1	TRBV6-4	NA	TRBJ1-5	CASRAGQPAIQPQHF	TGTGCCAGCAGGGCGGGACAGCCGGCGATTCAGCCCCAGCATTTT
TRBD1	TRBV7-6	NA	TRBJ2-1	CASSLGRDRGNEQFF	TGTGCCAGCAGCCTAGGCCGGGACAGGGGGAATGAGCAGTTCTTC
NA	TRBV2	NA	TRBJ2-5	CASSEGSPQEYF	TGTGCCAGCAGTGAAGGGTCACCTCAGGAGTACTTC
NA	TRBV19	NA	TRBJ2-7	CASSIVEGSEQYF	TGTGCCAGTAGTATAGTGGAGGGGAGCGAGCAGTACTTC
TRBD2	TRBV6-5	NA	TRBJ2-7	CASSYRGREGSEQYF	TGTGCCAGCAGTTACCGCGGCCGGGAGGGTTCCGAGCAGTACTTC
NA	TRBV29-1	NA	TRBJ2-7	CSVVHSVSGEQYF	TGCAGCGTTGTACATTCTGTTTCGGGCGAGCAGTACTTC
NA	TRBV7-9	NA	TRBJ2-7	CASSPWRGNYEQYF	TGTGCCAGCAGCCCTTGGAGAGGGAACTACGAGCAGTACTTC
NA	TRBV11-2	NA	TRBJ2-1	CASNLNEQFF	TGTGCCAGCAACCTAAATGAGCAGTTCTTC
NA	TRBV7-6	NA	TRBJ1-4	CASSAGAVNEKLFF	TGTGCCAGCAGCGCGGGGGCCGTTAATGAAAAACTGTTTTTT
TRBD1	TRBV28	NA	TRBJ2-5	CASSFWSDRVGKETQYF	TGTGCCAGCAGTTTTTGGTCGGACAGGGTCGGGAAAGAGACCCAGTACTTC
NA	TRBV28	NA	TRBJ2-7	CASRNRGTSYEQYF	TGTGCCAGCAGGAACCGGGGAACCTCCTACGAGCAGTACTTC
TRBD1	TRBV27	NA	TRBJ2-7	CASSLHLTGATYEQYF	TGTGCCAGCAGTTTACACCTCACAGGGGCTACCTACGAGCAGTACTTC
NA	TRBV18	NA	TRBJ1-1	CASSPNTPGTRTEAFF	TGTGCCAGCTCACCAAATACCCCCGGGACAAGGACTGAAGCTTTCTTT
TRBD1	TRBV6-1	NA	TRBJ2-7	CASSPGQVDSYEQYF	TGTGCCAGCAGTCCGGGACAGGTAGATTCCTACGAGCAGTACTTC
TRBD2	TRBV10-3	NA	TRBJ2-3	CATSGGSPADTQYF	TGTGCCACCTCGGGCGGGAGTCCCGCAGATACGCAGTATTTT
NA	TRBV15	once	TRBJ2-3	CATSSLRTDTQYF	TGTGCCACCAGCAGTCTGCGTACAGATACGCAGTATTTT
NA	TRBV7-8	NA	TRBJ2-6	CASSPSAGAGANVLTF	TGTGCCAGCAGCCCTAGCGCCGGGGCCGGGGCCAACGTCCTGACTTTC
TRBD1	TRBV4-1	NA	TRBJ2-2	CASSQVDREDGELFF	TGCGCCAGCAGCCAAGTTGACAGGGAAGACGGGGAGCTGTTTTTT
TRBD2	TRBV2	NA	TRBJ2-2	CASSDVAGVTGELFF	TGTGCCAGCAGTGACGTAGCGGGAGTCACCGGGGAGCTGTTTTTT
NA	TRBV18	NA	TRBJ2-1	CASSQITGSHEQFF	TGTGCCAGCTCACAAATAACAGGTTCCCATGAGCAGTTCTTC
TRBD2	TRBV19	NA	TRBJ2-3	CASSNLAGNADTQYF	TGTGCCAGTAGTAACTTAGCGGGAAACGCAGATACGCAGTATTTT
NA	TRBV11-2	NA	TRBJ1-1	CASSLDKMNTEAFF	TGTGCCAGCAGCTTAGATAAAATGAACACTGAAGCTTTCTTT
TRBD1	TRBV2	NA	TRBJ1-3	CASSTGTEPGNTIYF	TGTGCCAGCAGTACCGGGACAGAGCCCGGGAACACCATATATTTT
TRBD2	TRBV5-1	NA	TRBJ2-7	CASSPGLAGVPPDHEQYF	TGCGCCAGCAGCCCCGGACTAGCGGGAGTGCCGCCCGACCACGAGCAGTACTTC